The clone carrying this T cell receptor beta chain was picked up a small number of times. The data belong to a study of blood T cell repertoires in COVID-19. Across the whole study: Collection of acute and convalescent COVID-19 samples took place in the United States, Italy and Spain. PBMCs, B-cell-depleted T cells, or T cells were the source of the cDNA or gDNA that made up the material.

Original handling: Estimation of nucleated cell counts relied on the amplification of reference gene primers. Assay used: immunoSEQ multiplex PCR; TCRdb lists only in-frame clones, some missing. Clonal size and the V and J genes are those of that table, whereas D and trimming came from the DNA. The sample holds about 310,000 clones, roughly 84% seen once. There are 13 residues in the CDR3. Trimming cost V 6 bases and J 7 bases, with 12 bases left between them. Material for sequencing was peripheral blood. The chain is built from TRBV12-3 or TRBV12-4 and TRBJ1-4; D is undetermined. This TCR came from a middle-aged man with active or convalescent COVID-19. This CDR3 reads CASSFGRGEKLFF. DNA for the CDR3: TGTGCCAGCAGCTTCGGACGGGGTGAAAAACTGTTTTTT.